A selection of T cell receptor beta chains follows, all from one sample in a study of Graves' ophthalmopathy and Graves' hyperthyroidism. In TCRdb, the multiplex PCR reads were re-called with MiXCR into one record per CDR3 protein. The sample has a few hundred thousand distinct CDR3 sequences; 35% to 45% are singletons. Material for sequencing was peripheral blood or thyroid tissue (not recorded which). These receptors all stem from an adult man with Graves' hyperthyroidism. The CDR3 runs from the conserved cysteine through the conserved F or W. D genes are given only for firm matches. Expanded clones get a size class; other rows say once, few or many, or leave the size out.

clone_size: .
d_call: .
j_call: TRBJ1-1
v_call: TRBV4-2
cdr3_nt: TGTGCCAGCAGCCAAGATCCCCCAGAGAACACTGAAGCTTTCTTT
cdr3_aa: CASSQDPPENTEAFF

clone_size: .
d_call: TRBD2
j_call: TRBJ2-3
v_call: TRBV5-1
cdr3_nt: TGCGCCAGCAGCTTTGGACTAGCGGGAGGCTCCACAGATACGCAGTATTTT
cdr3_aa: CASSFGLAGGSTDTQYF

clone_size: many
d_call: TRBD1
j_call: TRBJ1-2
v_call: TRBV30
cdr3_nt: TGTGCCTGGAGGCCTCCGGGACAGGGCTATGGCTACACCTTC
cdr3_aa: CAWRPPGQGYGYTF

clone_size: few
d_call: TRBD1
j_call: TRBJ2-5
v_call: TRBV10-3
cdr3_nt: TGTGCCATCGCGGACAGGGAGGTCGAGACCCAGTACTTC
cdr3_aa: CAIADREVETQYF

clone_size: .
d_call: TRBD2
j_call: TRBJ2-6
v_call: TRBV20-1
cdr3_nt: TGCAGTGCGAGTGGACTAGCGGGGCACGGGGCCAACGTCCTGACTTTC
cdr3_aa: CSASGLAGHGANVLTF

clone_size: few
d_call: .
j_call: TRBJ2-7
v_call: TRBV6-5
cdr3_nt: TGTGCCAGCAGTTACATGAGAACGGGGGCCTACGAGCAGTACTTC
cdr3_aa: CASSYMRTGAYEQYF

clone_size: few
d_call: TRBD2
j_call: TRBJ2-3
v_call: TRBV4-2
cdr3_nt: TGTGCCAGCAGCCACGCTAGCGGGGGGGCGGCGGATACGCAGTATTTT
cdr3_aa: CASSHASGGAADTQYF

clone_size: .
d_call: TRBD2
j_call: TRBJ2-3
v_call: TRBV20-1
cdr3_nt: TGCAGTGCTAGGGAGACTAGCGGGAGAGCAGATACGCAGTATTTT
cdr3_aa: CSARETSGRADTQYF

clone_size: many
d_call: TRBD1
j_call: TRBJ1-5
v_call: TRBV19
cdr3_nt: TGTGCCAGTAGTGTGACAGGGGAGGCTAAGCCCCAGCATTTT
cdr3_aa: CASSVTGEAKPQHF

clone_size: .
d_call: TRBD1
j_call: TRBJ2-5
v_call: TRBV10-3
cdr3_nt: TGTGCCATCAGTGCGGGGACAGAAATTCAAGAGACCCAGTACTTC
cdr3_aa: CAISAGTEIQETQYF

clone_size: many
d_call: .
j_call: TRBJ1-2
v_call: TRBV6-1
cdr3_nt: TGTGTCAGCAGTGGAGTGACGGGCGGGTACTATGGCTACACCTTC
cdr3_aa: CVSSGVTGGYYGYTF

clone_size: few
d_call: TRBD1
j_call: TRBJ1-2
v_call: TRBV24-1
cdr3_nt: TGTGCCACCAGTGATCCTGGACAGGGTGGCGACCTCTATGGCTACACCTTC
cdr3_aa: CATSDPGQGGDLYGYTF

clone_size: .
d_call: TRBD1
j_call: TRBJ2-6
v_call: TRBV5-5
cdr3_nt: TGTGCCAGCAGCGACCGGGACAGAGCTCCATTCTCTGGGGCCAACGTCCTGACTTTC
cdr3_aa: CASSDRDRAPFSGANVLTF

clone_size: many
d_call: .
j_call: TRBJ2-7
v_call: TRBV6-5
cdr3_nt: TGTGCCAGCAGTTTCACCCAGGACACCTACGAGCAGTACTTC
cdr3_aa: CASSFTQDTYEQYF

clone_size: few
d_call: .
j_call: TRBJ1-1
v_call: TRBV6-5
cdr3_nt: TGTGCCAGCAGTGAAGCAGGGGCGGCTTTCTTT
cdr3_aa: CASSEAGAAFF

clone_size: many
d_call: TRBD1
j_call: TRBJ1-5
v_call: TRBV20-1
cdr3_nt: TGCAGTGCTAGCAGGGGACAGGGTGTGCAGCCCCAGCATTTT
cdr3_aa: CSASRGQGVQPQHF

clone_size: .
d_call: .
j_call: TRBJ1-1
v_call: TRBV29-1
cdr3_nt: TGCAGCCAAGAGGATTTGAACACTGAAGCTTTCTTT
cdr3_aa: CSQEDLNTEAFF

clone_size: .
d_call: TRBD1
j_call: TRBJ1-1
v_call: TRBV30
cdr3_nt: TGTGCCTGGAGAGCAGGGGGAGGCACTGAAGCTTTCTTT
cdr3_aa: CAWRAGGGTEAFF

clone_size: many
d_call: .
j_call: TRBJ2-7
v_call: TRBV3-1
cdr3_nt: TGTGCCAGCAGCCGAACCGGGACAAGCTACTACGAGCAGTACTTC
cdr3_aa: CASSRTGTSYYEQYF

clone_size: many
d_call: TRBD2
j_call: TRBJ2-5
v_call: TRBV19
cdr3_nt: TGTGCCAGTAGTCTATTCGGGACTAGCGGAAACAAAGAGACCCAGTACTTC
cdr3_aa: CASSLFGTSGNKETQYF

clone_size: few
d_call: .
j_call: TRBJ1-2
v_call: TRBV2
cdr3_nt: TGTGCCAGCAGCGACCAGGGCCCGATCTATGGCTACACCTTC
cdr3_aa: CASSDQGPIYGYTF

clone_size: many
d_call: TRBD1
j_call: TRBJ2-5
v_call: TRBV3-1
cdr3_nt: TGTGCCAGCAGCTTCGGGACAGCAAAAGAGACCCAGTACTTC
cdr3_aa: CASSFGTAKETQYF

clone_size: many
d_call: .
j_call: TRBJ2-7
v_call: TRBV20-1
cdr3_nt: TGCAGTGCTAGCACAGGGTCGATTAGGCAGTACTTC
cdr3_aa: CSASTGSIRQYF

clone_size: many
d_call: TRBD1
j_call: TRBJ2-5
v_call: TRBV29-1
cdr3_nt: TGCAGCGCACGGACAGGGGGTGTACAGACCCAGTACTTC
cdr3_aa: CSARTGGVQTQYF

clone_size: few
d_call: TRBD1
j_call: TRBJ1-5
v_call: TRBV19
cdr3_nt: TGTGCCAGTAGTAGACAGGGATTGAATCAGCCCCAGCATTTT
cdr3_aa: CASSRQGLNQPQHF

clone_size: few
d_call: .
j_call: TRBJ1-4
v_call: TRBV6-6
cdr3_nt: TGTGCCAGCAGTGAATGGCTGTCGGTGGCAACTAATGAAAAACTGTTTTTT
cdr3_aa: CASSEWLSVATNEKLFF

clone_size: .
d_call: TRBD1
j_call: TRBJ2-2
v_call: TRBV5-1
cdr3_nt: TGCGCCAGCAGCCCCCGGACAGGCCCGAACACCGGGGAGCTGTTTTTT
cdr3_aa: CASSPRTGPNTGELFF

clone_size: many
d_call: .
j_call: TRBJ2-5
v_call: TRBV6-5
cdr3_nt: TGTGCCAGCAGTTACCACAGTGAAGAGACCCAGTACTTC
cdr3_aa: CASSYHSEETQYF

clone_size: .
d_call: TRBD1
j_call: TRBJ1-1
v_call: TRBV19
cdr3_nt: TGTGCCAGTAGTGGCCAGGGGGTCGCTGAAGCTTTCTTT
cdr3_aa: CASSGQGVAEAFF

clone_size: .
d_call: TRBD2
j_call: TRBJ2-7
v_call: TRBV2
cdr3_nt: TGTGCCAGCAACCCAGGACTAGCGCGGGAGTACGAGCAGTACTTC
cdr3_aa: CASNPGLAREYEQYF

clone_size: .
d_call: TRBD1
j_call: TRBJ2-7
v_call: TRBV7-9
cdr3_nt: TGTGCCAGCAGCTTCCGGGACAGGGGCATTGGCGAGCAGTACTTC
cdr3_aa: CASSFRDRGIGEQYF

clone_size: .
d_call: .
j_call: TRBJ1-4
v_call: TRBV6-2/TRBV6-3
cdr3_nt: TGTGCCAGCAGTTACTCGATCGGGGAAAAACTGTTTTTT
cdr3_aa: CASSYSIGEKLFF

clone_size: once
d_call: .
j_call: TRBJ1-4
v_call: TRBV20-1
cdr3_nt: TGCAGTGCTCCTCCGGGACCGTCTAATGAAAAACTGTTTTTT
cdr3_aa: CSAPPGPSNEKLFF

clone_size: many
d_call: .
j_call: TRBJ1-6
v_call: TRBV5-6
cdr3_nt: TGTGCCAGCACCCGGTGGCAGGGTAATTCACCCCTCCACTTT
cdr3_aa: CASTRWQGNSPLHF

clone_size: .
d_call: .
j_call: TRBJ1-1
v_call: TRBV7-9
cdr3_nt: TGTGCCAGCAGCCAAGTTGGGGGAGGAGGGAGAACTGAAGCTTTCTTT
cdr3_aa: CASSQVGGGGRTEAFF

clone_size: many
d_call: TRBD1
j_call: TRBJ1-5
v_call: TRBV2
cdr3_nt: TGTGCCAGCAGTGAAGGAGGGACAGGATCTAGCAATCAGCCCCAGCATTTT
cdr3_aa: CASSEGGTGSSNQPQHF

clone_size: .
d_call: .
j_call: TRBJ2-1
v_call: TRBV5-1
cdr3_nt: TGCGCCAGCAGCACTTACGAAGATGAGCAGTTCTTC
cdr3_aa: CASSTYEDEQFF

clone_size: many
d_call: .
j_call: TRBJ1-4
v_call: TRBV29-1
cdr3_nt: TGCAGCGTTGCAGGGTTTGGAAAACTGTTTTTT
cdr3_aa: CSVAGFGKLFF

clone_size: many
d_call: .
j_call: TRBJ1-1
v_call: TRBV29-1
cdr3_nt: TGCAGCGTTTCGGGACGGATGAACACTGAAGCTTTCTTT
cdr3_aa: CSVSGRMNTEAFF

clone_size: many
d_call: .
j_call: TRBJ2-7
v_call: TRBV5-1
cdr3_nt: TGCGCCAGCAGCTTGGGGTTAGTCGTCTATGGAAACGTCTACGAGCAGTACTTC
cdr3_aa: CASSLGLVVYGNVYEQYF

clone_size: many
d_call: .
j_call: TRBJ2-7
v_call: TRBV3-1
cdr3_nt: TGTGCCAGCAGCCGGGCCTGGACAGGCGGGGAGGAGCAGTACTTC
cdr3_aa: CASSRAWTGGEEQYF

clone_size: many
d_call: TRBD1
j_call: TRBJ2-5
v_call: TRBV7-9
cdr3_nt: TGTGCCAGCAGCTCGACAGGGCTGAAGACCCAGTACTTC
cdr3_aa: CASSSTGLKTQYF

clone_size: .
d_call: .
j_call: TRBJ1-1
v_call: TRBV10-2
cdr3_nt: TGCGCCAGCAGTGGAGGGGGGATTGGCACTGAAGCTTTCTTT
cdr3_aa: CASSGGGIGTEAFF

clone_size: .
d_call: TRBD1
j_call: TRBJ2-7
v_call: TRBV29-1
cdr3_nt: TGCAGCGTTGAGACAGGGACGAGCTCCTACGAGCAGTACTTC
cdr3_aa: CSVETGTSSYEQYF

clone_size: few
d_call: TRBD1
j_call: TRBJ1-1
v_call: TRBV20-1
cdr3_nt: TGCAGTGCTGACAATACAGGGGCTGAAGCTTTCTTT
cdr3_aa: CSADNTGAEAFF

clone_size: many
d_call: TRBD1
j_call: TRBJ1-2
v_call: TRBV30
cdr3_nt: TGTGCCTGGATCCGAGACAGGGGGTATGGCTACACCTTC
cdr3_aa: CAWIRDRGYGYTF

clone_size: once
d_call: TRBD1
j_call: TRBJ1-2
v_call: TRBV7-2
cdr3_nt: TGTGCCAGCAGCTCAGGGGGCCAGGGGGCGAGTGGCTACACCTTC
cdr3_aa: CASSSGGQGASGYTF